This T cell receptor (beta chain) was identified in a study of OX40 agonist ivuxolimab in advanced cancers. Study in general: Patients received ivuxolimab, an agonistic anti-OX40 (CD134) antibody. Eligibility rules accepted prior anti-PD-1, anti-PD-L1 or anti-CTLA-4 therapy, and over 30% had some.

Profiled with immunoSEQ multiplex PCR; TCRdb holds only in-frame clones, not every one. The sample shows about 68,000 clones, about 90% of them seen only once. Findings and limits, study-wide: By week 6 at 0.1 to 3.0 mg/kg, blood CD4+ and CD8+ T cells had expanded clonally. Average numbers of expanded clones were greater in CD8+ T cells than in CD4+.

Trimming took 5 bases from V and 5 from J; bases not matched to a gene: 7. The CDR3 totals 16 residues. Germline V gene sequence: CDR1 LNHDA, CDR2 SQIVND (reference sequence). Worth noting for this clone: Its antigen is as yet unknown.

This TCR was recovered from an adult with an advanced solid tumor such as melanoma, head and neck, liver or kidney cancer. The chain combines TRBV19 with TRBJ2-5; 14 bases agree with TRBD2. The sequences come from CD4+ or CD8+ T cells sorted from blood, collected in a trial of the OX40 agonist ivuxolimab. The CDR3 nucleotides read TGTGCCAGTAGTTCGGGACTAGCGGGAGTCTTTGAGACCCAGTACTTC. It is translated as CASSSGLAGVFETQYF.